The rows below give T cell receptor beta chains drawn from one sample of a study of shared clonotypes between healthy human individuals. Generated by immunoSEQ multiplex PCR, the TCRdb table keeps only in-frame clones and is missing some. The data contain around 2.5 million clones, 93% of them seen just once; the ten biggest clones take up 0.35% to 0.45%. Sequencing was done on a sample of naive CD4+ T cells from PBMCs. The receptors originated from a man between 18 and 29 years old in good health. Some clones in this sample may be carry-over from other donors' samples. Each CDR3 is given with its conserved first and last residue.

TRBJ2-3,TRBV14,CASSQGQGRPDTQYF
TRBJ2-1,TRBV25-1,CASSDSGFSSYNEQFF
TRBJ1-5,TRBV7-8,CASSLEESSQPQHF
TRBJ2-7,TRBV4-3,CASSVLGAGTYEQYF
TRBJ2-7,TRBV6-4,CASSDGVIAYEQYF
TRBJ2-5,TRBV5-1,CASSPEGGGWRPQETQYF
TRBJ1-2,TRBV30,CAWSPGHNYGYTF
TRBJ2-3,TRBV5-1,CASSLLGPFGDTQYF
TRBJ2-7,TRBV12-5,CASGLVVGATYEQYF
TRBJ2-1,TRBV28,CASSLTRPSGNEQFF
TRBJ2-7,TRBV28,CASSYRLGLAGPSSYEQYF
TRBJ1-5,TRBV2,CASRQGFSRDQPQHF
TRBJ1-5,TRBV11-3,CASSLAGGRQGSNQPQHF
TRBJ1-4,TRBV6-5,CASSYGHATNEKLFF
TRBJ2-1,TRBV9,CASSVNALYYNEQFF
TRBJ2-1,TRBV4-1,CASSQDSRGRNEQFF
TRBJ2-7,TRBV18,CASSITREYEQYF
TRBJ2-2,TRBV4-3,CASSPTGELFF
TRBJ1-1,TRBV4-2,CASSQAIRGMNTEAFF
TRBJ2-6,TRBV28,CASTPSGQERYSGANVLTF
TRBJ2-5,TRBV27,CASRAPRPGRRETQYF
TRBJ2-7,TRBV5-1,CASSLSTSGSYEQYF
TRBJ1-2,TRBV7-3,CASSLSGGIYGYTF
TRBJ2-1,TRBV5-1,CASSLAGQDSNEQFF
TRBJ2-1,TRBV4-1,CASSQGLDEQFF
TRBJ1-1,TRBV11-2,CASSFPGGQDTEAFF
TRBJ1-4,TRBV7-9,CASSSMNEKLFF
TRBJ2-1,TRBV19,CATSMGLAYNEQFF
TRBJ1-1,TRBV28,CASSFLTKPSEAFF
TRBJ1-2,TRBV7-9,CASSRDGWNGYTF
TRBJ1-1,TRBV29-1,CSAGTLLNTEAFF
TRBJ2-1,TRBV25-1,CASSALLAGGYNEQFF
TRBJ1-2,TRBV9,CASSVGGDLNYGYTF
TRBJ2-7,TRBV5-1,CASSLEPSSSYEQYF
TRBJ1-5,TRBV7-9,CASSLQGGNQPQHF
TRBJ1-2,TRBV7-8,CASSLTKEMRGYTF